The clone carrying this T cell receptor (beta chain) was detected many times. TCRdb re-analysed the 5' RACE reads in MiXCR, keeping a single row per CDR3 protein. Among 35,000 to 50,000 distinct CDR3 sequences, about 11% were seen once, and the ten largest hold around 1.5%. The data were obtained in a study of CD8 T cells in ankylosing spondylitis. The CDR3 extends over 14 amino acids. V was trimmed by 7 bases and J by 2 bases, leaving 12 bases between them. The receptor was derived from a male donor with ankylosing spondylitis or in good health (not recorded which). Sequencing was done on a sample of blood, either unsorted or a sorted T cell fraction (not recorded which). The rearrangement joins TRBV12-3 or TRBV12-4 to TRBJ1-3, with a tentative D call TRBD1 (6 bases). The CDR3: CASTPRGAGNTIYF. In DNA form, the CDR3 reads TGTGCCAGCACCCCGAGGGGGGCTGGAAACACCATATATTTT.